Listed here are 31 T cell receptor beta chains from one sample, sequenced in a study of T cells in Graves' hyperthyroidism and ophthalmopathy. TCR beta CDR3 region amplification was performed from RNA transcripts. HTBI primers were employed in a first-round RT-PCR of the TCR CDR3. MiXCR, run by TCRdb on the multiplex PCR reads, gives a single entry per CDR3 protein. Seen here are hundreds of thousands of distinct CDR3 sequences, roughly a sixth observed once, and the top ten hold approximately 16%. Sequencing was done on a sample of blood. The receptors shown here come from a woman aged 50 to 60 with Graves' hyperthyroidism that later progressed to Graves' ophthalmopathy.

Here the CDR3 DNA reads TGCAGTGCTTTTAGCGGGAGTTACACAGATACGCAGTATTTT. Translation: CSAFSGSYTDTQYF. The V and J genes are TRBV20-1 and TRBJ2-3; 9 nucleotides match TRBD2. The CDR3 sequence is 14 residues long. Germline V CDR1 and CDR2: DFQATT, SNEGSKA (reference sequence). V trimming: 5 bases; J trimming: 2 bases; junction bases outside the gene matches: 5.

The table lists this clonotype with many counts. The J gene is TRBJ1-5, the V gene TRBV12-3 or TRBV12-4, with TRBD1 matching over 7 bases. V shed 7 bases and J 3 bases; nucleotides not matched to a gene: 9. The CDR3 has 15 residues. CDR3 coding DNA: TGTGCCAGCACTCTTGGGCAGGGGGACAATCAGCCCCAGCATTTT. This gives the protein CASTLGQGDNQPQHF.

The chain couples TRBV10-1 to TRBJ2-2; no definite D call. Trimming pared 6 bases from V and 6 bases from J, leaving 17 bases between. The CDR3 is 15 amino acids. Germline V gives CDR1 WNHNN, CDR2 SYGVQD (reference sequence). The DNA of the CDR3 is TGCGCCAGCAGCCAAAGGTCTAATCCACCCGGGGAGCTGTTTTTT. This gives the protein CASSQRSNPPGELFF.

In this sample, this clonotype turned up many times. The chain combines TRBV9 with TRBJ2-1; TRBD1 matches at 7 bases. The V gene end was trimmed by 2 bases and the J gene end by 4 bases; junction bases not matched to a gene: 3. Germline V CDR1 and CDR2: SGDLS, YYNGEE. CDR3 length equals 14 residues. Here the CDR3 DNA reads TGTGCCAGCAGCGTTGACAGGGCGTACAATGAGCAGTTCTTC. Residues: CASSVDRAYNEQFF.

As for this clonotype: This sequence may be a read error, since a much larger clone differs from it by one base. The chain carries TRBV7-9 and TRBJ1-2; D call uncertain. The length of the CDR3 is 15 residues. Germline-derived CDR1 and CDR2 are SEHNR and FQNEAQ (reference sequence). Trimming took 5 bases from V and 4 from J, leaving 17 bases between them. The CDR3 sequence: CASSQPRRASYGYTF. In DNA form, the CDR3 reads TGTGCCAGCAGCCAACCGAGACGCGCTAGCTATGGCTACACCTTC.

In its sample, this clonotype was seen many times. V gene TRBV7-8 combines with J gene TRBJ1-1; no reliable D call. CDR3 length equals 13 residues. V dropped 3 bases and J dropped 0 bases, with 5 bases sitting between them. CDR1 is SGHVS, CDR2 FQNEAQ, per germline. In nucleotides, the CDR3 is TGTGCCAGCAGCTTGAAGGTGAACACTGAAGCTTTCTTT. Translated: CASSLKVNTEAFF.

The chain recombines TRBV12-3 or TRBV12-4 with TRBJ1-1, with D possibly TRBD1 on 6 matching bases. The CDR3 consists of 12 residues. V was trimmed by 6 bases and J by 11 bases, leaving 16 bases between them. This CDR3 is CASSPTGPGAFF. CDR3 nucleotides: TGTGCCAGCAGCCCCACAGGGCCGGGGGCTTTCTTT.

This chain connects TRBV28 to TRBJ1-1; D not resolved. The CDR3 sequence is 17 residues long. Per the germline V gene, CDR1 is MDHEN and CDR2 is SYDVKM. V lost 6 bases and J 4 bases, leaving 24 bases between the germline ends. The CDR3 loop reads CASSPVVVRVEGTEAFF. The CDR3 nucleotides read TGTGCCAGCAGCCCCGTCGTTGTTCGCGTTGAGGGCACTGAAGCTTTCTTT.

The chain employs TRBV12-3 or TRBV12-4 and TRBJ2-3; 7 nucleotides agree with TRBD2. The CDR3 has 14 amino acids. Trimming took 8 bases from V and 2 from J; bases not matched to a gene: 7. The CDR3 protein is CASHRAGSTDTQYF. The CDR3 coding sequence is TGTGCCAGCCATCGAGCGGGGTCCACAGATACGCAGTATTTT.

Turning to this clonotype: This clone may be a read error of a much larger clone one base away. CDR3 residues: CASSYAQAANHGYTF. The CDR3 DNA reads TGTGCCAGCAGTTACGCCCAGGCGGCTAACCATGGCTACACCTTC. The chain joins TRBV6-5 to TRBJ1-2; D not certain. The CDR3 has 15 residues. Germline-derived CDR1 and CDR2 are MNHEY and SVGAGI.

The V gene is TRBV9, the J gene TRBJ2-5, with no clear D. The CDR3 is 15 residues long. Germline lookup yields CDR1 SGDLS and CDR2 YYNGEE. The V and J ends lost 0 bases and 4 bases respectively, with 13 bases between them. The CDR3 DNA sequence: TGTGCCAGCAGCGTAGGGAGATCGGAGAGAGAGACCCAGTACTTC. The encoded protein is CASSVGRSERETQYF. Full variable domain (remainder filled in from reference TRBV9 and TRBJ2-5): DSGVTQTPKHLITATGQRVTLRCSPRSGDLSVYWYQQSLDQGLQFLIQYYNGEERAKGNILERFSAQQFPDLHSELNLSSLELGDSALYFCASSVGRSERETQYFGPGTRLLVL.

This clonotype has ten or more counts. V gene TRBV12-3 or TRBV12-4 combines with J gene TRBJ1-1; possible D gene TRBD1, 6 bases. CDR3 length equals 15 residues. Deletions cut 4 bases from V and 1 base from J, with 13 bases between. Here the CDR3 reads CASSSPGTRNTEAFF. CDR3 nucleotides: TGTGCCAGCAGTTCCCCCGGGACAAGGAACACTGAAGCTTTCTTT.

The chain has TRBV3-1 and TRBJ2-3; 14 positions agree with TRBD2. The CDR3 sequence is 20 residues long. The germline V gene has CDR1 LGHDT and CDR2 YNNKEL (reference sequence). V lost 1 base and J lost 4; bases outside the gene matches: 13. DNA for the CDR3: TGTGCCAGCAGCCAAGGCTTTATGACTAGCGGGGGGGCCAAGGCAGATACGCAGTATTTT. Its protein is CASSQGFMTSGGAKADTQYF.

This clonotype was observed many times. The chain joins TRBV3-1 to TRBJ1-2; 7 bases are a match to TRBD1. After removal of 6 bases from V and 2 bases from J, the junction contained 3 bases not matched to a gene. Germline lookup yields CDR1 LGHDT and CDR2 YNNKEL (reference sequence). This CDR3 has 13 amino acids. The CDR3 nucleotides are TGTGCCAGCAGTGAACAGGGGAACTATGGCTACACCTTC. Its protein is CASSEQGNYGYTF. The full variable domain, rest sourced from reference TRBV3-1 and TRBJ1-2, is DTAVSQTPKYLVTQMGNDKSIKCEQNLGHDTMYWYKQDSKKFLKIMFSYNNKELIINETVPNRFSPKSPDKAHLNLHINSLELGDSAVYFCASSEQGNYGYTFGSGTRLTVV.

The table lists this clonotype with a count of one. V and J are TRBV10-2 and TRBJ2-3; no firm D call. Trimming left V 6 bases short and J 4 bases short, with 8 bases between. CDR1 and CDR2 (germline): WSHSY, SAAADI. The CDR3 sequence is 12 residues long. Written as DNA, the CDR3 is TGCGCCAGCAGCGGATCAGCAGATACGCAGTATTTT. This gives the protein CASSGSADTQYF.

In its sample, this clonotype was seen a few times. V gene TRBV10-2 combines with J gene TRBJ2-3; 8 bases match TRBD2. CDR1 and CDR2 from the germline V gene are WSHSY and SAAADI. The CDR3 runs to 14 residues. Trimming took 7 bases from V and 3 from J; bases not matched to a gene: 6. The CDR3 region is CASKELAVTDTQYF. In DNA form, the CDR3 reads TGCGCCAGCAAGGAACTAGCGGTAACAGATACGCAGTATTTT.

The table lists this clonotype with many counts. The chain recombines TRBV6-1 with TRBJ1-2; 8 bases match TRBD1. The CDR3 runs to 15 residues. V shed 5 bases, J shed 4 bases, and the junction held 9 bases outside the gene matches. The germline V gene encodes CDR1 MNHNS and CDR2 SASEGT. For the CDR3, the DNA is TGTGCCAGCAGTCCTGGACAGGGAGGCAGCTATGGCTACACCTTC. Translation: CASSPGQGGSYGYTF.

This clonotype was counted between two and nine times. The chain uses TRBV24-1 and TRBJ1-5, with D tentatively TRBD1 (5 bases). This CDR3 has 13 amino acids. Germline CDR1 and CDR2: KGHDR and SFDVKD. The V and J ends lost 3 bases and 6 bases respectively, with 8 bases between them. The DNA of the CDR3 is TGTGCCACCAGTGATGGGACTCGTCAGCCCCAGCATTTT. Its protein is CATSDGTRQPQHF.

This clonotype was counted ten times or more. This chain's CDR3 is CASSVIRGVTDTQYF. Written as DNA, the CDR3 is TGTGCCAGCAGTGTAATTCGGGGGGTCACAGATACGCAGTATTTT. The chain uses TRBV2 and TRBJ2-3, with 7 bases that match TRBD2. Germline V gene sequence: CDR1 SNHLY, CDR2 FYNNEI. V was clipped by 4 bases and J by 2 bases; unmatched bases: 6. The CDR3 spans 15 residues. The variable domain in full, with the rest retrieved from reference TRBV2 and TRBJ2-3, is EPEVTQTPSHQVTQMGQEVILRCVPISNHLYFYWYRQILGQKVEFLVSFYNNEISEKSEIFDDQFSVERPDGSNFTLKIRSTKLEDSAMYFCASSVIRGVTDTQYFGPGTRLTVL.

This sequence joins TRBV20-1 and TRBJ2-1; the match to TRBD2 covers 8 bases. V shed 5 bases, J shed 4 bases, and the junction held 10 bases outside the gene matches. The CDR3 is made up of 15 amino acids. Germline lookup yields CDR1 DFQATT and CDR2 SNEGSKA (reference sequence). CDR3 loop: CSAGTRWASYNEQFF. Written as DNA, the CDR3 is TGCAGTGCTGGGACTAGATGGGCCTCTTACAATGAGCAGTTCTTC.

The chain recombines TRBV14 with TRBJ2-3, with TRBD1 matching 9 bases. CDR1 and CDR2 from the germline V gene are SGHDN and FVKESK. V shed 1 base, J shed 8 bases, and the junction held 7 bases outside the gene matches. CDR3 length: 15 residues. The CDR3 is CASSQAPGQGRTQYF. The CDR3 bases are TGTGCCAGCAGCCAAGCTCCAGGACAGGGGCGTACGCAGTATTTT.

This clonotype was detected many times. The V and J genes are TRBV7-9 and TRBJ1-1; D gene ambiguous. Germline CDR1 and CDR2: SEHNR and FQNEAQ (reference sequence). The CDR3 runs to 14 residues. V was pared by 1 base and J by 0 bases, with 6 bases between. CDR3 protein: CASSLGFMNTEAFF. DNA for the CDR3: TGTGCCAGCAGCTTAGGTTTTATGAACACTGAAGCTTTCTTT. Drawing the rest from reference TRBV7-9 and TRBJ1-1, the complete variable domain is DTGVSQNPRHKITKRGQNVTFRCDPISEHNRLYWYRQTLGQGPEFLTYFQNEAQLEKSRLLSDRFSAERPKGSFSTLEIQRTEQGDSAMYLCASSLGFMNTEAFFGQGTRLTVV.

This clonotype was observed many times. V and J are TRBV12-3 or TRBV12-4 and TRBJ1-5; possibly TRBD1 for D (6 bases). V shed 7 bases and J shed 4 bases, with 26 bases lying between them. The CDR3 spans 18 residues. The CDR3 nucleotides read TGTGCCAGCATCCAAGGGGGGGGGCTCCCGATCGTTAATCAGCCCCAGCATTTT. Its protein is CASIQGGGLPIVNQPQHF.

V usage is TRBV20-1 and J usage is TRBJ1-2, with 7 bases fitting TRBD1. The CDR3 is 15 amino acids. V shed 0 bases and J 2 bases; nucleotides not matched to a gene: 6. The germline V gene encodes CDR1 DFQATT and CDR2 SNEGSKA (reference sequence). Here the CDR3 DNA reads TGCAGTGCTAGAGATTCGGAGGGGGCGAACTATGGCTACACCTTC. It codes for CSARDSEGANYGYTF.

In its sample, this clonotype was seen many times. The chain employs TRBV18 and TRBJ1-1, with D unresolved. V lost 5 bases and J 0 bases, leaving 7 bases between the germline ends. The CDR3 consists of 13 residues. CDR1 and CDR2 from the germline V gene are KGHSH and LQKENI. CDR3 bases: TGTGCCAGCTCAGAACAGCTGAACACTGAAGCTTTCTTT. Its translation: CASSEQLNTEAFF.

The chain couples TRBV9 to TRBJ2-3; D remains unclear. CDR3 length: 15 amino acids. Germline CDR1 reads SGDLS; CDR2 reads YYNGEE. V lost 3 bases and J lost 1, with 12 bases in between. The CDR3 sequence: CASSDTGTRTDTQYF. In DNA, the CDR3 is TGTGCCAGCAGCGATACTGGTACACGCACAGATACGCAGTATTTT.

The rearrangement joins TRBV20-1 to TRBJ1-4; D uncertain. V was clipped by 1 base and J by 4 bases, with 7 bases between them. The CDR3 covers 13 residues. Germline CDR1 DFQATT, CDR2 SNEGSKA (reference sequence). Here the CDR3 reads CSARVTVNEKLFF. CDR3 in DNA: TGCAGTGCTAGAGTAACGGTTAATGAAAAACTGTTTTTT.

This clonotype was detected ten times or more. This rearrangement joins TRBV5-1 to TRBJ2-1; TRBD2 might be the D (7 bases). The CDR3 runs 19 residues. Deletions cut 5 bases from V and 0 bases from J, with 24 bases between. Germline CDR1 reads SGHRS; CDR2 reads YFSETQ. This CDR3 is CASSLPRGGRESSYNEQFF. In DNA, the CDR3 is TGCGCCAGCAGTTTGCCTCGCGGGGGCCGGGAAAGCTCCTACAATGAGCAGTTCTTC.

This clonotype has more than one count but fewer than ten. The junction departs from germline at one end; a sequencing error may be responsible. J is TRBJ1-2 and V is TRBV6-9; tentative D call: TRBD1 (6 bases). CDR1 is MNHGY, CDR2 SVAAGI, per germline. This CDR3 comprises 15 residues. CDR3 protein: CASSYQQGSVNGYTF. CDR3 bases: TGTGCCAGCAGTTACCAACAGGGATCAGTGAATGGCTACACTTTC.

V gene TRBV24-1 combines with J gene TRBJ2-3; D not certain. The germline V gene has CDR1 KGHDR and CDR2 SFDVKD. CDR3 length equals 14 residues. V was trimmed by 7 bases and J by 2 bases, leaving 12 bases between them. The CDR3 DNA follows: TGTGCCACCAGCGGTCCCGCCACCACAGATACGCAGTATTTT. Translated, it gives CATSGPATTDTQYF.

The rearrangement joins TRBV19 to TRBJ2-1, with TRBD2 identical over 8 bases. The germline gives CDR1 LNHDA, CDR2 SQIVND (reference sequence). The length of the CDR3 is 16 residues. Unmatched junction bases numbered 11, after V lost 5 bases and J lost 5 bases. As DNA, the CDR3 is TGTGCCAGTAGTTTGATACCGGGACTAGGTGACAATGAGCAGTTCTTC. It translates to CASSLIPGLGDNEQFF.